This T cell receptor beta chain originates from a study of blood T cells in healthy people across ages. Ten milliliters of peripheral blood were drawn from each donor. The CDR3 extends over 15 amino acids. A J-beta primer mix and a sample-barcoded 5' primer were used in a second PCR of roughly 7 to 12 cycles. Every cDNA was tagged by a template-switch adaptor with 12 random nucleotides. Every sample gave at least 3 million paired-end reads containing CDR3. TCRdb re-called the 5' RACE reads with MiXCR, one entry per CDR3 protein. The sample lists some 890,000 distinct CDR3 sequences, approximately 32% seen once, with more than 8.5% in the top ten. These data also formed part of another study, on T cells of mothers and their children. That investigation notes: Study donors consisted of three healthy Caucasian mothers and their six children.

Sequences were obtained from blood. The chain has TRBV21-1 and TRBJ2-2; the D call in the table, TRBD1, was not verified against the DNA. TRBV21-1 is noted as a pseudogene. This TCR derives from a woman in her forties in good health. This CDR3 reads CASSKEGANTGELFF. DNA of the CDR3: TGTGCCAGCAGCAAAGAGGGGGCTAACACCGGGGAGCTGTTTTTT.